This T cell receptor beta chain was captured in a study of blood T cell repertoires in COVID-19. Clones were sequenced by immunoSEQ multiplex PCR, and TCRdb holds only the in-frame ones, with some missing. The data hold tens of thousands of clones, with 87% observed a single time. Germline assignment: CDR1 SEHNR and CDR2 FQNEAQ (reference sequence). This CDR3 is built from 11 residues. The V and J ends lost 4 bases and 4 bases respectively, with 3 bases between them. The rearrangement uses TRBV7-9 and TRBJ2-3; no clear D gene. The source is a man in his 60s with active COVID-19. The specimen sequenced was peripheral blood. CDR3 bases: TGTGCCAGCAGCTGGCCAGATACGCAGTATTTT. Amino acids: CASSWPDTQYF.